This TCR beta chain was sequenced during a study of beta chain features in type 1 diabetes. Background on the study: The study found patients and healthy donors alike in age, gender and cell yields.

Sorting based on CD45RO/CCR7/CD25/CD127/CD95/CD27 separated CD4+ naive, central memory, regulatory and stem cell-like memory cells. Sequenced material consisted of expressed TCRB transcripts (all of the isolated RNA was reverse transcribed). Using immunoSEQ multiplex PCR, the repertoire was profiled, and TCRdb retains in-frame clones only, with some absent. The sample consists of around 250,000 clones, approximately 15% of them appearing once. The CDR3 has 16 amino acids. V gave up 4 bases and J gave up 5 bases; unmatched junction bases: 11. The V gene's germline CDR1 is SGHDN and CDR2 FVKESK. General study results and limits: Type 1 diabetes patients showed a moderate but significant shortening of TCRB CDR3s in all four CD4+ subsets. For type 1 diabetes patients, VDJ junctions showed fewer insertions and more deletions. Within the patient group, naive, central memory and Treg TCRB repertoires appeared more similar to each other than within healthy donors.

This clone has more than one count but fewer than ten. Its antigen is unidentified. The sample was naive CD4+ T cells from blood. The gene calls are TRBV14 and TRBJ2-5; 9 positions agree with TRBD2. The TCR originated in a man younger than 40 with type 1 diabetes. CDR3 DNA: TGTGCCAGCAGCCCCGGACTAGCGTTGGGGGAGGAGACCCAGTACTTC. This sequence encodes CASSPGLALGEETQYF.